This entry is about one T cell receptor beta chain. What it binds is not known. J lost 3 bases, V lost 3 bases, and 11 bases had no gene match. In germline, CDR1 is SGHAT, CDR2 FQNNGV. This CDR3 has 16 amino acids. Sequenced with the Oncomine TCR Beta short-read assay was DNA taken from cultured CD4+ T cells. TCRdb analysed the PCR reads with MiXCR anew, one entry per CDR3 protein. This sample yields approximately 15,000 distinct CDR3 sequences, of which around 50% are seen a single time; 9% to 12% belongs to the top ten. These data belong to a study of vaccination and CD4 T cells after COVID-19. Treatment specified: roughly 10-day PBMC culture with coronavirus spike peptide pools or control peptides (ViraFEST assay). Overall study results and limits: The median count of SARS-CoV-2-reactive clonotypes rose from roughly 21 to 40, not significantly. Convalescent patients' vaccine-specific clones were spike mono-reactive in 304 of 307 cases.

The sequenced sample consisted of CD4+ T cells from blood, cultured in vitro. The V gene is TRBV11-2, the J gene TRBJ2-7, with 7 bases aligning to TRBD2. The sequence came from a human donor who had recovered from COVID-19. Here the CDR3 DNA reads TGTGCCAGCAGCTTTGGTCTTGGTGCTAGCGGCTACGAGCAGTACTTC. It translates to CASSFGLGASGYEQYF. Supplemented by reference TRBV11-2 and TRBJ2-7, the full variable domain reads EAGVAQSPRYKIIEKRQSVAFWCNPISGHATLYWYQQILGQGPKLLIQFQNNGVVDDSQLPKDRFSAERLKGVDSTLKIQPAKLEDSAVYLCASSFGLGASGYEQYFGPGTRLTVT.